This entry concerns a single T cell receptor (beta chain). TCRdb keeps only in-frame clones here, not all; method: immunoSEQ multiplex PCR. The top ten hold around 7.8% of the sample, which has some 200,000 clones, 84% seen once. The data were taken from a study of blood T cell repertoires in COVID-19. With 6 bases removed from V and 7 bases from J, the gap between germline ends came to 6 bases. Looked up from germline, CDR1 is MDHEN and CDR2 is SYDVKM. The CDR3 runs 10 residues. The clonotype was recovered from a woman older than 75 with COVID-19, enrolled during active disease. J is TRBJ1-1 and V is TRBV28; D not certain. Sequenced sample: peripheral blood. The CDR3, as DNA: TGTGCCAGCAGCGCGAGTGAAGCTTTCTTT. Translation: CASSASEAFF.